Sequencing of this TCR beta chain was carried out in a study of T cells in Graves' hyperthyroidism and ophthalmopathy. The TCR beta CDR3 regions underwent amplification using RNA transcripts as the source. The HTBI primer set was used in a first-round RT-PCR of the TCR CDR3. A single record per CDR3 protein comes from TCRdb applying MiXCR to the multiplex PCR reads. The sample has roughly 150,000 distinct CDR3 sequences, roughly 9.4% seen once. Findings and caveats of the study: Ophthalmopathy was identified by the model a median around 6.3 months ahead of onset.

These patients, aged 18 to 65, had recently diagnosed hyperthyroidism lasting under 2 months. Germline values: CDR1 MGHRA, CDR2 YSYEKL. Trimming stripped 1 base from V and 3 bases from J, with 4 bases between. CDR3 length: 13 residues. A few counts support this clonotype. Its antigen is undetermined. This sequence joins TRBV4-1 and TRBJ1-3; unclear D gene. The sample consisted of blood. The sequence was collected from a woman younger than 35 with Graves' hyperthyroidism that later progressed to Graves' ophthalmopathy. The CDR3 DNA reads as TGCGCCAGCAGCCAAGTAATTGGAAACACCATATATTTT. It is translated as CASSQVIGNTIYF.